Listed below are T cell receptor beta chains from one sample, sequenced in a study of T cell responses to AZD1222 COVID-19 vaccine. TCRdb keeps only in-frame clones here, not all; method: immunoSEQ multiplex PCR. The sample has around 94,000 clones, 88% seen once; the top ten hold roughly 15%. The material was peripheral blood, obtained on day 0 of AZD1222 vaccination. The receptors here all came from an adult in good health. CDR3s include the opening cysteine and the closing phenylalanine or tryptophan. D genes are given only for firm matches. Clone size is shown for a subset of rows, as once, few, many or a class of expanded clone.

TRBV20-1	NA	TRBJ2-5	NA	TGCAGTGCGAGTCGCGACGTCCAAGAGACCCAGTACTTC	CSASRDVQETQYF
TRBV25-1	NA	TRBJ2-1	TRBD2	TGTGCCAGCAGTGAATACGGTGGGACTAGCGGGGGGAATGAGCAGTTCTTC	CASSEYGGTSGGNEQFF
TRBV5-4	NA	TRBJ2-1	TRBD2	TGTGCCAGCAGCTCACGGACTAGCGGGGCCTCGGGAAATGAGCAGTTCTTC	CASSSRTSGASGNEQFF
TRBV5-3	NA	TRBJ1-5	NA	TGTGCCAGAAGCTTAGTCCCCGGGGATCAGCCCCAGCATTTT	CARSLVPGDQPQHF
TRBV7-8	NA	TRBJ2-2	NA	TGTGCCAGCAGCTTATCCGGGAACACCGGGGAGCTGTTTTTT	CASSLSGNTGELFF
TRBV19	NA	TRBJ2-3	NA	TGTGCCAGTAGTATTCTCCGGAGGGATACGCAGTATTTT	CASSILRRDTQYF
TRBV5-1	NA	TRBJ2-1	NA	TGCGCCAGCAGCCGATTGGGAGGAAACCATGAGCAGTTCTTC	CASSRLGGNHEQFF
TRBV6-5	NA	TRBJ1-5	NA	TGTGCCAGCATCGGGCCACCAAATCAGCCCCAGCATTTT	CASIGPPNQPQHF
TRBV4-1	NA	TRBJ1-5	NA	TGCGCCAGCAGCCAAGAGAGCAATCAGCCCCAGCATTTT	CASSQESNQPQHF
TRBV6-5	NA	TRBJ2-5	NA	TGTGCCAGCAGTCGACTCCCAGAGGAGACCCAGTACTTC	CASSRLPEETQYF
TRBV19	NA	TRBJ2-2	TRBD1	TGTGCCAGTAGTATAGATCCGGTGAGGGGGCCCGGCGGGGAGCTGTTTTTT	CASSIDPVRGPGGELFF
TRBV19	NA	TRBJ1-2	NA	TGTGCCAGCACCCGACAGTCCTATGGCTACACCTTC	CASTRQSYGYTF
TRBV7-2	NA	TRBJ1-2	TRBD1	TGTGCCAGCAGCTCAGGGGGGGTCATCTATGGCTACACCTTC	CASSSGGVIYGYTF
TRBV12-3/TRBV12-4	NA	TRBJ1-3	NA	TGTGCCAGCAGATTCTGGGAGATAGACACCATATATTTT	CASRFWEIDTIYF
TRBV6-5	NA	TRBJ1-2	NA	TGTGCCAGTACAGGACACTCTAACTATGGCTACACCTTC	CASTGHSNYGYTF
TRBV3-1/TRBV3-2	NA	TRBJ1-2	NA	TGTGCCAGCAGCCAGGCGGTGGGCAGGGAAGCCGGCTACACCTTC	CASSQAVGREAGYTF
TRBV6-4	NA	TRBJ2-3	TRBD2	TGTGCCAGCAGTGACCTAGCGGGGGGGCCGTATACGCAGTATTTT	CASSDLAGGPYTQYF
TRBV7-9	NA	TRBJ1-1	TRBD1	TGTGCCAGCAGCACGGACAGGGTGAACACTGAAGCTTTCTTT	CASSTDRVNTEAFF
TRBV5-1	NA	TRBJ2-5	TRBD2	TGCGCCAGCAGCTGGGGACTAGCGGGGGAAGAGACCCAGTACTTC	CASSWGLAGEETQYF
TRBV6-6	NA	TRBJ2-7	NA	TGTGCCAGCAGTTACTCCGGGGGGCGGGTGTACGAGCAGTACTTC	CASSYSGGRVYEQYF
TRBV6-2/TRBV6-3	NA	TRBJ1-6	TRBD1	TGTGCCAGCAGTCGAGGACAGGACTATAATTCACCCCTCCACTTT	CASSRGQDYNSPLHF
TRBV15	once	TRBJ1-2	NA	TGTGCCACCAGCAGCGGGACCTTCAATGGCTACACCTTC	CATSSGTFNGYTF
TRBV19	NA	TRBJ2-5	NA	TGTGCCAGTAGTATCCGACGGGGGGCTGAAAAAGAGACCCAGTACTTC	CASSIRRGAEKETQYF
TRBV7-2	NA	TRBJ1-4	NA	TGTGCCAGCAGCACCTTTGGAGCAGGTGAAAAACTGTTTTTT	CASSTFGAGEKLFF
TRBV11-2	once	TRBJ1-5	TRBD1	TGTGCCAGCAGTCGGACAGGGAGCAATCAGCCCCAGCATTTT	CASSRTGSNQPQHF
TRBV6-5	few	TRBJ2-7	NA	TGTGCCAGCAGTTTCGCGGGGGCTTCCTACGAGCAGTACTTC	CASSFAGASYEQYF
TRBV15	NA	TRBJ2-7	NA	TGTGCCACCAGCAGGACAGCGTACGAGCAGTACTTC	CATSRTAYEQYF
TRBV3-1/TRBV3-2	few	TRBJ2-7	NA	TGTGCCAGCAGCCAGGATACTAGGAGGGGCGGCGAGCAGTACTTC	CASSQDTRRGGEQYF
TRBV19	NA	TRBJ2-7	NA	TGTGCCAGTAGTTACCGGGACGGTAATTCGGAGTACTTC	CASSYRDGNSEYF
TRBV30	once	TRBJ2-3	TRBD1	TGTGCCTGGACAATCGACAGGGGATTCACAGATACGCAGTATTTT	CAWTIDRGFTDTQYF
TRBV2	NA	TRBJ1-3	NA	TGTGCCAGCAGCTGGAAACCTGGAAACACCATATATTTT	CASSWKPGNTIYF
TRBV21-1	NA	TRBJ1-1	NA	TGTGCCAGTCCCGGACGGACCATGAACACTGAAGCTTTCTTT	CASPGRTMNTEAFF
TRBV2	NA	TRBJ1-5	TRBD1	TGTGCCAGCAGTGTCCGGACAGGGGAGCAGCCCCAGCATTTT	CASSVRTGEQPQHF
TRBV10-1	NA	TRBJ2-7	TRBD1	TGCGCCAGCAGTGAGACAGGGGGCGCGTCCTACGAGCAGTACTTC	CASSETGGASYEQYF
TRBV18	NA	TRBJ1-3	TRBD1	TGTGCCAGCTCACCAGGGGCAGGGGGCTTGAACACCATATATTTT	CASSPGAGGLNTIYF
TRBV3-1/TRBV3-2	NA	TRBJ2-3	NA	TGTGCCAGCAGCCAAGCTGGATATACGCAGTATTTT	CASSQAGYTQYF
TRBV11-3	NA	TRBJ2-3	NA	TGTGCCAGCAGCTTGGGCCATAGCACAGATACGCAGTATTTT	CASSLGHSTDTQYF
TRBV7-9	NA	TRBJ1-4	NA	TGTGCCAGCAGCTTAGGCAGTAGTGGTGAAAAACTGTTTTTT	CASSLGSSGEKLFF
TRBV27	NA	TRBJ1-1	NA	TGTGCCAGCAGTTTAGGCCGGAACACTGAAGCTTTCTTT	CASSLGRNTEAFF
TRBV2	NA	TRBJ2-2	NA	TGTGCCAGCAGGGCGGGACAGAACACCGGGGAGCTGTTTTTT	CASRAGQNTGELFF
TRBV6-6	NA	TRBJ1-5	TRBD1	TGTGCCAGCAGTTACTCCCCGCAGGGGGTCAATCAGCCCCAGCATTTT	CASSYSPQGVNQPQHF
TRBV6-4	NA	TRBJ2-1	TRBD1	TGTGCCAGCAGTGACTCCCCGGACAGGACCTCCAATGAGCAGTTCTTC	CASSDSPDRTSNEQFF
TRBV3-1/TRBV3-2	NA	TRBJ1-1	TRBD1	TGTGCCAGCAGCCCCGTGGCAGGGGGCACTGAAGCTTTCTTT	CASSPVAGGTEAFF
TRBV3-1/TRBV3-2	NA	TRBJ2-1	TRBD2	TGTGCCAGCAGCCAACGCGGGGGAGGATACAATGAGCAGTTCTTC	CASSQRGGGYNEQFF
TRBV19	once	TRBJ2-2	NA	TGTGCCAGTAGTAACCCTGGAGCCACCGGGGAGCTGTTTTTT	CASSNPGATGELFF
TRBV5-4	NA	TRBJ1-2	TRBD1	TGTGCCAGCAGCTTCACAGGGGTGGCTGGCTACACCTTC	CASSFTGVAGYTF
TRBV7-2	NA	TRBJ1-6	NA	TGTGCCAGCAGCTTAGCGCTAGGGACGGCTAATTCACCCCTCCACTTT	CASSLALGTANSPLHF
TRBV20-1	NA	TRBJ1-4	NA	TGCAGTGCTAGTGGTTTGGGCCCTTGGGGTGAAAAACTGTTTTTT	CSASGLGPWGEKLFF
TRBV7-2	NA	TRBJ1-1	TRBD1	TGTGCCAGCAGCCTAGGGGACAGCCTTGAAGCTTTCTTT	CASSLGDSLEAFF
TRBV7-3	NA	TRBJ1-6	NA	TGTGCCAGCAGCCCTAACGGGGGGCAGAATTCACCCCTCCACTTT	CASSPNGGQNSPLHF
TRBV9	NA	TRBJ2-7	NA	TGTGCCAGCAGCGTAGCTTCCCACAGCTCCTACGAGCAGTACTTC	CASSVASHSSYEQYF
TRBV7-7	NA	TRBJ2-6	TRBD1	TGTGCTAGCAGCTTAGGGACAGGGGCTGGGGCCAACGTCCTGACTTTC	CASSLGTGAGANVLTF
TRBV5-6	NA	TRBJ1-5	NA	TGTGCCAGCAGCTATCTGGGGAGGCAGCCCCAGCATTTT	CASSYLGRQPQHF
TRBV4-2	NA	TRBJ1-2	NA	TGTGCCAGCAGCCAAGATGACGGGAACTATGGCTACACCTTC	CASSQDDGNYGYTF
TRBV7-2	NA	TRBJ2-5	TRBD2	TGTGCCAGCAGCTCAGGGACTAGATCGCAAGAGACCCAGTACTTC	CASSSGTRSQETQYF
TRBV7-8	NA	TRBJ1-2	TRBD1	TGTGCCAGCAGCGAGACGGGACAGGGGTACGGTGGCTACACCTTC	CASSETGQGYGGYTF
TRBV19	NA	TRBJ2-7	TRBD1	TGTGCCACCTCGGGACAGGGCTCCTACGAGCAGTACTTC	CATSGQGSYEQYF
TRBV4-3	few	TRBJ1-3	NA	TGCGCCAGCAGCCAAGATCTGGGCCACACCATATATTTT	CASSQDLGHTIYF
TRBV30	NA	TRBJ2-1	NA	TGTGCCTGGAGTGATAGTTACAATGAGCAGTTCTTC	CAWSDSYNEQFF